This T cell receptor (beta chain) emerged from a study of T cell responses to AZD1222 COVID-19 vaccine. General observations from the study: Most donors were white British, females outnumbered males, and clonal diversity was possibly underestimated. Nearly half of the spike-specific TCRs reportedly recognize variant regions that carry no mutations. Without day 14 samples, only post-peak T cell repertoires were studied.

The protocol was immunoSEQ multiplex PCR, while the TCRdb copy is restricted to in-frame clones and leaves out a portion. The sample records 130,000 to 150,000 clones, under 95% being singletons. Germline V gene lookup returns CDR1 MNHNS and CDR2 SASEGT. The CDR3 has 13 residues. On this clone itself: Its cognate antigen is unknown. One end of the junction is discordant with germline, which a read error may explain.

Pooling was applied to second doses at about 4 or about 12 weeks. This sample comprised peripheral blood, obtained 28 days after the second AZD1222 dose. This chain connects TRBV6-1 to TRBJ1-2; D is unresolved. This clonotype was obtained from an adult who received the AZD1222 COVID-19 vaccine. The CDR3 coding sequence is TGTGCCAGCAGTGAAGCTGGATGGACGGGAACACCCTTC. This codes for CASSEAGWTGTPF.